This T cell receptor (beta chain) comes out of a study of OX40 agonist ivuxolimab in advanced cancers. Overall study: Averaging around 60 years in age, with a range of roughly 20 to 79, the cohort was about 85% male. Broader study findings: CD4+ and CD8+ blood T cells expanded clonally by week 6 at 0.1 to 3.0 mg/kg. Fewer expanded clones were found on average in CD4+ than in CD8+ T cells.

Produced via immunoSEQ multiplex PCR; TCRdb's table is partial and in-frame only. This table has almost 90,000 clones, approximately 91% appearing once. Of note for this clone: Antigen specificity is unknown.

Trimming cost V 0 bases and J 13 bases; bases outside gene matches: 7. Per the germline V gene, CDR1 is MRHNA and CDR2 is SNTAGT. CDR3 length equals 14 residues. The input for sequencing was CD4+ or CD8+ T cells sorted from blood, taken in a trial of the OX40 agonist ivuxolimab. This rearrangement joins TRBV6-4 to TRBJ2-1, with 9 bases lining up with TRBD2. This TCR was recovered from an adult with an advanced solid tumor such as melanoma, head and neck, liver or kidney cancer. In DNA form, the CDR3 reads TGTGCCAGCAGTGACTCTGCGGCGGGGGGGCATCAGTTCTTC. Translating gives CASSDSAAGGHQFF.